The 10 T cell receptor beta chains below come from one sample, sequenced in a study of blood T cell repertoires in COVID-19. Assay: immunoSEQ multiplex PCR; the TCRdb copy retains only in-frame clones and omits some. The sample records around 24,000 clones, less than 90% being singletons. The sequenced material came from peripheral blood. The receptors come from a man between 65 and 80 years old with COVID-19, enrolled during active disease.

The CDR3 loop is CAWNSRVSGKYEQYF. For the CDR3, the DNA is TGTGCCTGGAATTCAAGGGTTAGCGGGAAGTACGAGCAGTACTTC. This chain uses TRBV30 with TRBJ2-5, with 8 bases lining up with TRBD2. The J call may not be correct, given that the DNA end is closer to TRBJ2-7. The CDR3 consists of 15 residues. Germline loops: CDR1 GTSNPN, CDR2 SVGIG (reference sequence).

The J gene is TRBJ2-7, the V gene TRBV7-9; TRBD2 matches at 8 bases. Germline V lookup: CDR1 SEHNR, CDR2 FQNEAQ (reference sequence). Trimming cost V 2 bases and J 4 bases; bases outside gene matches: 10. This CDR3 comprises 16 residues. CDR3 amino acids: CASSLSRGAGVYEQYF. The CDR3 coding sequence is TGTGCCAGCAGCTTATCCCGCGGAGCGGGAGTTTACGAGCAGTACTTC.

This chain connects TRBV10-3 to TRBJ1-1; D is possibly TRBD1 (6 bases). CDR3 length: 12 amino acids. Germline loops: CDR1 ENHRY, CDR2 SYGVKD. V lost 3 bases and J 10 bases, leaving 12 bases between the germline ends. DNA of the CDR3: TGTGCCATCAGTGAAAGACAGGTCCCAGCTTTCTTT. Translation: CAISERQVPAFF.

V usage is TRBV5-6 and J usage is TRBJ2-1; D perhaps matches TRBD2 (6 bases). Germline assignment: CDR1 SGHDT and CDR2 YYEEEE. V dropped 4 bases and J dropped 4 bases, with 15 bases sitting between them. The CDR3 has 15 amino acids. The chain's CDR3 is CASSEDYFSYNEQFF. In nucleotides, the CDR3 is TGTGCCAGCAGCGAGGACTACTTTTCTTACAATGAGCAGTTCTTC.

V usage is TRBV12-5 and J usage is TRBJ2-7, with D possibly TRBD2 on 6 matching bases. Germline values: CDR1 LGHNT, CDR2 FRNRAP. The CDR3 extends over 14 amino acids. Trimming pared 2 bases from V and 2 bases from J, leaving 10 bases between. The CDR3 DNA reads TGTGCTAGTGGTTTGTCGGGGGAACCCTACGAGCAGTACTTC. It encodes CASGLSGEPYEQYF.

CDR3 protein: CASTVKFGEAFF. Written as DNA, the CDR3 is TGTGCCAGCACGGTTAAATTTGGTGAAGCTTTCTTT. This chain uses TRBV18 with TRBJ1-1; D unresolved. This CDR3 is 12 amino acids long. Germline V CDR1 and CDR2: KGHSH, LQKENI. Deletions cut 8 bases from V and 7 bases from J, with 14 bases between.

This clone was counted a few times. The J gene is TRBJ2-1, the V gene TRBV6-1; TRBD2 is a possible D gene (5 bases). CDR3 size: 15 residues. Germline loops: CDR1 MNHNS, CDR2 SASEGT. Trimming took off 2 bases at V and 8 bases at J, with 16 bases between the two ends. DNA of the CDR3: TGTGCCAGCAGTGAACTGGCGGGCTCCCCCCATGAGCAGTTCTTC. This encodes CASSELAGSPHEQFF.

The V call is TRBV27, the J call TRBJ1-1; D is undetermined. The CDR3 runs 13 residues. The germline V gene encodes CDR1 MNHEY and CDR2 SMNVEV (reference sequence). V was cut by 8 bases and J by 10 bases, with 20 bases left in between. CDR3 DNA: TGTGCCAGCTCACATCTACCTATTCGGGGAGCTTTCTTT. Translation: CASSHLPIRGAFF.

V usage is TRBV6-1 and J usage is TRBJ2-7; D might be TRBD2 (5 bases). The germline gives CDR1 MNHNS, CDR2 SASEGT. V was trimmed by 1 base and J by 5 bases, leaving 15 bases between them. CDR3 length: 15 amino acids. In DNA, the CDR3 is TGTGCCAGCAGTGAAGTGGAGGTCGGGCTGAACGAGCAGTACTTC. It encodes CASSEVEVGLNEQYF.

The CDR3 DNA reads as TGTGCCAGCAGTCTTGTGAGAGATACGCAGTATTTT. Translating gives CASSLVRDTQYF. The V and J genes are TRBV11-2 and TRBJ2-3; D not resolved. CDR3 length equals 12 residues. In germline, CDR1 is SGHAT, CDR2 FQNNGV. V dropped 6 bases and J dropped 5 bases, with 9 bases sitting between them. Drawing the rest from reference TRBV11-2 and TRBJ2-3, the complete variable domain is EAGVAQSPRYKIIEKRQSVAFWCNPISGHATLYWYQQILGQGPKLLIQFQNNGVVDDSQLPKDRFSAERLKGVDSTLKIQPAKLEDSAVYLCASSLVRDTQYFGPGTRLTVL.